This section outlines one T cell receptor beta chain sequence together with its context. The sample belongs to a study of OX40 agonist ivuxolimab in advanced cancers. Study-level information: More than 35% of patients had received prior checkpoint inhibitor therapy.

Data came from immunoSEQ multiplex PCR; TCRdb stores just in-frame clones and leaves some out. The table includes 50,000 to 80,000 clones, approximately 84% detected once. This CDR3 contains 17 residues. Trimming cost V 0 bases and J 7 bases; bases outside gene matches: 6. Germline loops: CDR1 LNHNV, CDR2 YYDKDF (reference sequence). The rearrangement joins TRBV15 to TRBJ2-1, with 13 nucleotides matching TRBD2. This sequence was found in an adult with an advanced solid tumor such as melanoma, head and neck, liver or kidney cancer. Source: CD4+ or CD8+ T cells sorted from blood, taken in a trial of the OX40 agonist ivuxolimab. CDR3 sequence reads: CATSRDLGTSGKNEQFF. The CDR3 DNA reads TGTGCCACCAGCAGAGATCTGGGGACTAGCGGGAAGAATGAGCAGTTCTTC.